Listed below are T cell receptor beta chains from one sample, sequenced in a study of T-cell memory formation after mild COVID-19. One entry per CDR3 protein, called by TCRdb with MiXCR from the 5' RACE reads. The sample lists almost 250,000 distinct CDR3 sequences; roughly 15% were seen once. Sequencing used PBMCs or a T cell subset sorted from them (not recorded which). Every receptor here comes from an adult woman who had mild COVID-19 (a few samples of this study predate the infection). Cell type and time point are not known. Both conserved end residues are trimmed from each CDR3.

>TRBJ1-1|TRBV12-3/TRBV12-4
ASSSPGQGTSLEAF
>TRBJ2-5|TRBV20-1
SAREVRGSKREETQY
>TRBJ2-3|TRBV9
ASSQGQGITDTQY
>TRBJ2-1|TRBV5-1
ASNPSGRAGEQF
>TRBJ1-1|TRBV7-8
ASSAARTGANTEAF
>TRBJ1-5|TRBV6-5
ASSPGRHNQPQH
>TRBJ1-5|TRBV6-1
ASSARLGTGLNQPQH
>TRBJ2-1|TRBV9
ASSRTLSSGAYNEQF
>TRBJ2-2|TRBV6-2/TRBV6-3
ASTQGLAGPNTGELF
>TRBJ2-7|TRBV6-5
ASRSGRASYEQY
>TRBJ2-5|TRBV30
ACTRRGLEQETQY
>TRBJ1-2|TRBV5-6
ASVGGYT
>TRBJ1-1|TRBV27
ASHPGGQGLLKAF
>TRBJ1-1|TRBV6-2/TRBV6-3
ASSSFAARNTEAF
>TRBJ2-7|TRBV20-1
SANPGAGSYEQY
>TRBJ2-1|TRBV5-1
ASSFLGDNEQF
>TRBJ1-5|TRBV24-1
ATSDYGTGQPQH
>TRBJ2-5|TRBV15
ATSIRDQETQY
>TRBJ2-4|TRBV4-1
ASSQGVLEYLNIQY
>TRBJ1-3|TRBV5-1
ASSLETGGPGNTIY
>TRBJ2-1|TRBV5-1
ASSPGLDWNNEQF
>TRBJ2-5|TRBV7-8
ASSLVMSQETQY
>TRBJ2-1|TRBV10-2
ASSAGGSYNEQF
>TRBJ2-5|TRBV6-2/TRBV6-3
ASSYDSVTTQY
>TRBJ2-1|TRBV24-1
ATSDFKGGTNEQF
>TRBJ2-7|TRBV6-2/TRBV6-3
ASSGTGTYEQY
>TRBJ2-5|TRBV4-1
ASSQGLLETQY
>TRBJ2-3|TRBV18
ASYPGVLTDTQY
>TRBJ2-5|TRBV29-1
SVFTALSQETQY
>TRBJ1-6|TRBV7-8
ASSPDRTNNSPLH
>TRBJ2-1|TRBV24-1
ATSGGTGGNEQF
>TRBJ2-7|TRBV20-1
SASRAGGYEQY
>TRBJ1-4|TRBV7-9
ASSSGDVGARKEKLF